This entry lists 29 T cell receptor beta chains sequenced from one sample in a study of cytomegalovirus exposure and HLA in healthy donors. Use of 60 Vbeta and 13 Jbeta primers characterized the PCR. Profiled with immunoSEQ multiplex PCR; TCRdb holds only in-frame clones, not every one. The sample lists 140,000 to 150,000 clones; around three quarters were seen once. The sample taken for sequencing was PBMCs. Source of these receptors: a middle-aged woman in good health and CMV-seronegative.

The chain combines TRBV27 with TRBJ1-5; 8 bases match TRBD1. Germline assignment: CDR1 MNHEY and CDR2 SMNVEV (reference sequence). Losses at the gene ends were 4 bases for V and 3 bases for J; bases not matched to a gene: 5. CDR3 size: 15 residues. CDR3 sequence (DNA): TGTGCCAGCAGTTCACAGGGGGTGGTCAATCAGCCCCAGCATTTT. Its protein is CASSSQGVVNQPQHF.

The DNA for the CDR3 is TGCGCCAGCAGCTTGAATAGCGTTAGCACAGATACGCAGTATTTT. Amino acids: CASSLNSVSTDTQYF. The chain is built from TRBV5-1 and TRBJ2-3; TRBD2 might be the D (5 bases). CDR1 and CDR2 from the germline V gene are SGHRS and YFSETQ. The CDR3 runs to 15 residues. Trimming took off 1 base at V and 0 bases at J, with 9 bases between the two ends.

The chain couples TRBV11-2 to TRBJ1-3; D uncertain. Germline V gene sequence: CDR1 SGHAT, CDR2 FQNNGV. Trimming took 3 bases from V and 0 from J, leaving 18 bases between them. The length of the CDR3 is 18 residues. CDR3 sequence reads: CASSLESAITSSGNTIYF. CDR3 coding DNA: TGTGCCAGCAGCTTGGAGTCGGCAATAACCTCCTCTGGAAACACCATATATTTT.

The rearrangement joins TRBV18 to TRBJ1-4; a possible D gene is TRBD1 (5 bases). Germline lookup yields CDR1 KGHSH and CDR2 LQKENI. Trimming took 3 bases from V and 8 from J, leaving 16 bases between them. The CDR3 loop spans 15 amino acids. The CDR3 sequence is CASSPAGGNGEKLFF. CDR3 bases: TGTGCCAGCTCACCCGCCGGGGGGAACGGGGAAAAACTGTTTTTT.

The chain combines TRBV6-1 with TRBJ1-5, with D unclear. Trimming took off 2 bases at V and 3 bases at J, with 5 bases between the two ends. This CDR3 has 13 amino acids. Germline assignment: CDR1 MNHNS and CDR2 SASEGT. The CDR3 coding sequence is TGTGCCAGCAGTGAACGGGACAATCAGCCCCAGCATTTT. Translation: CASSERDNQPQHF.

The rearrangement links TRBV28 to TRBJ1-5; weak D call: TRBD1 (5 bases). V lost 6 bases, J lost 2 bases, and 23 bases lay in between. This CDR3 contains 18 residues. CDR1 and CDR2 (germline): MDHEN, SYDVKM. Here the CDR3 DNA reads TGTGCCAGCAGCCGGATCATTGCCCCCAGGGTAGGCAATCAGCCCCAGCATTTT. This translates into CASSRIIAPRVGNQPQHF.

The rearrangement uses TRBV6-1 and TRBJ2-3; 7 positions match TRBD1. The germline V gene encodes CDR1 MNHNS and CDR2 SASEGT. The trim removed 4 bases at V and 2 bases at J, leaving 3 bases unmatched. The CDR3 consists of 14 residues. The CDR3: CASSGDRDTDTQYF. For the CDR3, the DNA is TGTGCCAGCAGTGGAGACAGGGACACAGATACGCAGTATTTT.

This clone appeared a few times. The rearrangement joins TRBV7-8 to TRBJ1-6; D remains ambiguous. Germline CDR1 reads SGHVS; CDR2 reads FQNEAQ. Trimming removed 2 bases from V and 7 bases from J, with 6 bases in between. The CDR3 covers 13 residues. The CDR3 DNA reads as TGTGCCAGCAGCTTAACGAGAAATTCACCCCTCCACTTT. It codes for CASSLTRNSPLHF.

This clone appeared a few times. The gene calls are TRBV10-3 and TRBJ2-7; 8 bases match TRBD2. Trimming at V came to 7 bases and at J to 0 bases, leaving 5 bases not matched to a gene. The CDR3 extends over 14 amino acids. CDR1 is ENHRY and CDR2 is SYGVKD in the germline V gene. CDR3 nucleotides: TGTGCCATCAAGGCGGGAGGCCTCTCCTACGAGCAGTACTTC. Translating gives CAIKAGGLSYEQYF.

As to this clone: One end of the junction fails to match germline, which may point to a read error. Here the CDR3 reads CANSYHMGQNNEQFF. CDR3 nucleotides: TGTGCCAACAGTTACCATATGGGACAGAACAATGAGCAGTTCTTC. The rearrangement joins TRBV6-5 to TRBJ2-1; 7 bases are a match to TRBD1. The CDR3 is 15 residues long. Per the germline V gene, CDR1 is MNHEY and CDR2 is SVGAGI.

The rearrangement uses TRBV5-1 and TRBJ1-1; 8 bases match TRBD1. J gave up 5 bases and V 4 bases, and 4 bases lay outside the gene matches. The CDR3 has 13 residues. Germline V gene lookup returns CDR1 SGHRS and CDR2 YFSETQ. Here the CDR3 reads CASSPDRGTEAFF. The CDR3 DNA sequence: TGCGCCAGCAGCCCTGACAGGGGAACTGAAGCTTTCTTT.

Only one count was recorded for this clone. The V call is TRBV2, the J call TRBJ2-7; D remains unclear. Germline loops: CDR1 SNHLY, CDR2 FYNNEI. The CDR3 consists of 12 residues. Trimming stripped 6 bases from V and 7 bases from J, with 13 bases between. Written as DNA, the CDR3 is TGTGCCAGCAGGTCAGCAGCCAGGGAGCAGTACTTC. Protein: CASRSAAREQYF.

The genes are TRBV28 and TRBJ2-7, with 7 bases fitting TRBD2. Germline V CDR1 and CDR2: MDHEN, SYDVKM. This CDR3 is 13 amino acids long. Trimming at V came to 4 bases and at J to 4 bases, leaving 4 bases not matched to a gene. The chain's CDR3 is CASSWPGGYEQYF. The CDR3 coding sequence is TGTGCCAGCAGTTGGCCGGGAGGTTACGAGCAGTACTTC.

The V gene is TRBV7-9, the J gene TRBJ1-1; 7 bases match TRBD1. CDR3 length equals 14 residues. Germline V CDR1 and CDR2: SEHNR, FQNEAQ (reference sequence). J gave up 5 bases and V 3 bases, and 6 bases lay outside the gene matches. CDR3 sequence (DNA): TGTGCCAGCAGCTTCGAAGGGGGCGGGACTGAAGCTTTCTTT. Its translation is CASSFEGGGTEAFF.

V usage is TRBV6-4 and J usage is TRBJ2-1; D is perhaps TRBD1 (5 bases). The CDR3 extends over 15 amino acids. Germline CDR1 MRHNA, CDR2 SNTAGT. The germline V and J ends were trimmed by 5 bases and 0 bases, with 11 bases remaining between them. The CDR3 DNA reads TGTGCCAGCAGTCCAAGGGGAAACTCCTACAATGAGCAGTTCTTC. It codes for CASSPRGNSYNEQFF.

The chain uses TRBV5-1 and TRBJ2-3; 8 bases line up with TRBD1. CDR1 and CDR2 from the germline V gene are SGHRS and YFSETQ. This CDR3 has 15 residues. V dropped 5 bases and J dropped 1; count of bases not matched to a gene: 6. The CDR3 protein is CASSPGGSGTDTQYF. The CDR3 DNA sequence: TGCGCCAGCAGTCCAGGGGGCTCGGGCACAGATACGCAGTATTTT.

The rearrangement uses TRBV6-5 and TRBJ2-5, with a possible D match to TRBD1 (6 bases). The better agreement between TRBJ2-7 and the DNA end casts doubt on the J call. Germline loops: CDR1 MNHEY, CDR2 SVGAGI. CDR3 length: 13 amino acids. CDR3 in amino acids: CASSYDTGNEQYF. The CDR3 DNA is TGTGCCAGCAGTTACGATACAGGGAACGAGCAGTACTTC.

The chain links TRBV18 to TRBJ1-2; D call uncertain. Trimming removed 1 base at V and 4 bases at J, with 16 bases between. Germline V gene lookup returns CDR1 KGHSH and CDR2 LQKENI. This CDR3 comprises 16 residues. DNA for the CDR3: TGTGCCAGCTCACCACTTTCGGGGAACGGTGGCTATGGCTACACCTTC. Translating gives CASSPLSGNGGYGYTF.

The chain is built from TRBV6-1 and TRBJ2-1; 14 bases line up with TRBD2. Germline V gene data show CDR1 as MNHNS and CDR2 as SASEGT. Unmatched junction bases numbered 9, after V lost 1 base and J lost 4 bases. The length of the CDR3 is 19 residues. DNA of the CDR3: TGTGCCAGCAGTGAAGTGGGACTAGCGGGAGAACTGCTTTACAATGAGCAGTTCTTC. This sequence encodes CASSEVGLAGELLYNEQFF.

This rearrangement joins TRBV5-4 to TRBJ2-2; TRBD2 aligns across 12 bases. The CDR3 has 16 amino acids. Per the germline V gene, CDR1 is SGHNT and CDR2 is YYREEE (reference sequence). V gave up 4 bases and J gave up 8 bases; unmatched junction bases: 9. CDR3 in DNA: TGTGCCAGCAGCCCGACTAGCGGGGGCCCCCAGGGGGAGCTGTTTTTT. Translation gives CASSPTSGGPQGELFF. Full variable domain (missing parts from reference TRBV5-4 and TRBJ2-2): ETGVTQSPTHLIKTRGQQVTLRCSSQSGHNTVSWYQQALGQGPQFIFQYYREEENGRGNFPPRFSGLQFPNYSSELNVNALELDDSALYLCASSPTSGGPQGELFFGEGSRLTVL.

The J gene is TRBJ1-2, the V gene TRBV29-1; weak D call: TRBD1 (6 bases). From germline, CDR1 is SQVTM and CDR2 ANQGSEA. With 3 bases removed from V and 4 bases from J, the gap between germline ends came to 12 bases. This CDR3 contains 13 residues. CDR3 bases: TGCAGCGTTGACAGGGGATCCGTCTATGGCTACACCTTC. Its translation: CSVDRGSVYGYTF.

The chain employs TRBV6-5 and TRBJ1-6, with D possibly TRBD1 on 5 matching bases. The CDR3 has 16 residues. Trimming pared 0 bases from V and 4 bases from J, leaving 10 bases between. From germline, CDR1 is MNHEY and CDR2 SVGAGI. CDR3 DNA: TGTGCCAGCAGTTACTCGAGGACACAGTATAATTCACCCCTCCACTTT. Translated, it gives CASSYSRTQYNSPLHF.

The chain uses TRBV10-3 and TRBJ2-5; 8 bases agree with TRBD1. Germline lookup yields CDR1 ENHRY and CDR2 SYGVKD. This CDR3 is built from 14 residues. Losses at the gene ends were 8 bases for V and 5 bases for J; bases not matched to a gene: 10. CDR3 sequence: CAIASGGVVETQYF. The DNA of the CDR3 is TGTGCCATCGCTTCAGGGGGCGTTGTGGAGACCCAGTACTTC.

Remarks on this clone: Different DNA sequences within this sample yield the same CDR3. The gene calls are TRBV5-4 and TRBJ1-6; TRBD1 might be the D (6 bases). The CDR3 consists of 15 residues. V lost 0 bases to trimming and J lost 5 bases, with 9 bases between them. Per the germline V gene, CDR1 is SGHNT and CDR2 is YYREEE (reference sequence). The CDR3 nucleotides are TGTGCCAGCAGCTTGGCGGGGGGCCATAATTCACCCCTCCACTTT. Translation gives CASSLAGGHNSPLHF.

As DNA, the CDR3 is TGTGCCAGCAGCTCAGGACTAGTTTATTCAGATACGCAGTATTTT. Protein sequence: CASSSGLVYSDTQYF. The chain has TRBV28 and TRBJ2-3; TRBD2 aligns across 7 bases. V shed 6 bases, J shed 4 bases, and the junction held 10 bases outside the gene matches. The CDR3 spans 15 residues. Germline V gene data show CDR1 as MDHEN and CDR2 as SYDVKM.

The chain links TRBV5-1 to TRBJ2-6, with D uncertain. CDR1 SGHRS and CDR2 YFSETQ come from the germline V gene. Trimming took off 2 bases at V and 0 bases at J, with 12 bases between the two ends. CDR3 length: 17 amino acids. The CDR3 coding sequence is TGCGCCAGCAGCTTCAGGTCCCAAAGCTCTGGGGCCAACGTCCTGACTTTC. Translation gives CASSFRSQSSGANVLTF.

The CDR3 reads CASSEAPTDSSPLGEQYF. The CDR3 DNA reads as TGTGCCAGCAGCGAGGCCCCCACTGACAGCAGTCCCCTGGGGGAGCAGTACTTC. The chain recombines TRBV9 with TRBJ2-7, with TRBD1 as a possible D gene (5 bases). Trimming pared 3 bases from V and 7 bases from J, leaving 29 bases between. The germline V gene encodes CDR1 SGDLS and CDR2 YYNGEE. This CDR3 comprises 18 residues.

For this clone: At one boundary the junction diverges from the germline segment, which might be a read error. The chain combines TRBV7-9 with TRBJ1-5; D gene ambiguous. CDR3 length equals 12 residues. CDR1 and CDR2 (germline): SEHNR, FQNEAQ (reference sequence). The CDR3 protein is CSSSSSEQPQHF. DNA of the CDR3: TGTTCCAGCAGTTCCTCCGAGCAGCCCCAGCATTTT.

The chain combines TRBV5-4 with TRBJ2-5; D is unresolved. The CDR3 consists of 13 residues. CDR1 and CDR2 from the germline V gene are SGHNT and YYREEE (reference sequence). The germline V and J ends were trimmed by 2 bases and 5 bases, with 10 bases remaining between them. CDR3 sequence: CASSLEPGETQYF. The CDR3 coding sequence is TGTGCCAGCAGCTTAGAGCCCGGGGAGACCCAGTACTTC.